This TCR beta chain was obtained from a study of blood T cell repertoires in COVID-19 (dated by TCRdb to the early 2020s). Concerning the study at large: Recovered participants in ImmuneRACE Cohort 3 were defined as having two consecutive negative NP/OP PCR tests, clearance from a healthcare professional, or resolution of symptoms. Subjects who had been exposed to COVID-19, were actively infected with it, or had recovered from it provided the deeply sampled blood TCRbeta repertoires that made up the dataset. Where HLA class I and class II types were available, the types were taken from metadata supplied by the sample provider, not from assay-based typing. The samples were drawn from two sources: the first 160 participants of the ongoing ImmuneRACE study, and approximately 1,300 subjects contributed by 6 global collaborators. Collaborator samples came from the United States, Italy and Spain and covered acute and convalescent phases of COVID-19. The repertoires were released in a freely available public database intended as a resource for research on the immune response to SARS-CoV-2. A de-identified subject ID, COVID-19 status, age in years and sex were almost always included in the sample metadata. The prospective study material was composed of cDNA or gDNA derived from T cells, B-cell-depleted T cells, or PBMCs.

The immunoSEQ Assay, a bias-controlled multiplex PCR, was used to amplify TCRbeta CDR3 regions from genomic DNA. In the original analysis: Within the assay, amplification of reference gene primers was used to estimate how many nucleated cells each sample contained. To quantify the absolute abundance of each unique TCRbeta CDR3 rearrangement, sequence reads were collapsed and filtered. For each sample, productive Simpson clonality was calculated by taking the square root of Simpson's diversity index across productive rearrangements. This is the immuneACCESS table as TCRdb keeps it, with only in-frame sequences that have V and J called. A part of the clones is gone; compared with another copy, unresolved V genes explain less than half, and the rest is unexplained. The DNA gave D and trimming, while V, J and clone size come from that table. In all, the sample holds 250,000 to 350,000 clones, and approximately 90% of those were seen once. The ten largest clones add up to 2% to 2.5% of the sample.

This clone was seen only a few times. Its target antigen remains unknown. The input lacks base qualities; no much larger clone sits a single base away. In the prospective study, participants were about 18 to 95 years old, resided in 20 to 30 geographic areas of the United States, and were enrolled through a virtual design. In the prospective study, cohorts were assigned on the basis of participant-reported clinical history obtained from a screening survey and a study questionnaire. In the prospective study, mobile phlebotomists collected whole blood, serum and a nasopharyngeal or oropharyngeal swab from each participant. Additional blood draws and questionnaires over an approximately two-month period could optionally be provided by prospective study participants. Before DNA extraction, prospective study blood samples were shipped either frozen or at room temperature. General findings and caveats noted by the study authors: Clinical and demographic metadata were provided uncurated, with the amount varying by source and participant.

Including cysteine and phenylalanine, the CDR3 has 12 amino acids. Of the read, only the CDR3 DNA is kept; its 36 bases are in frame from base 1. Cut back by 7 bases and 2 bases, the V and J ends lie 7 bases apart. The germline V gene provides CDR1 MNHEY and CDR2 SVGAGI. The receptor was isolated from a woman aged 60-70 years in a cohort exposed to, infected with or recovered from COVID-19 (not recorded which). The specimen was PBMCs or T cells enriched from blood (not recorded which). The rearrangement combines TRBV6-5 with TRBJ2-3; perhaps TRBD2 is the D gene, with 5 bases matching. The DNA reads TGTGCCAGCAACGACTACACAGATACGCAGTATTTT. It is translated as CASNDYTDTQYF.